The rows below give T cell receptor beta chains drawn from one sample of a study of yellow fever vaccine responses in identical twins. MiXCR, run by TCRdb on the RT-PCR reads, gives a single entry per CDR3 protein. In the table there are about 18,000 distinct CDR3 sequences, roughly three fifths of which are singletons. Sequenced here: T cells from blood (PBMCs), unsorted or a sorted subset (not recorded which), sampled before or after yellow fever vaccination (not recorded which). The receptors derive from a woman between 18 and 30 years old who received the yellow fever vaccine. Both conserved end residues are part of each CDR3. A D gene is named only where the DNA matches it firmly. Clone sizes are given selectively: once, few, many, or a class where the clone is expanded.

TGTGCCAGCTCACCACCGACGTTACAGAGGAACACCGGGGAGCTGTTTTTT,CASSPPTLQRNTGELFF,once,TRBJ2-2,TRBV18,NA
TGTGCCAGCAGCTCGGTGCTTTCCTCTGGAAACACCATATATTTT,CASSSVLSSGNTIYF,NA,TRBJ1-3,TRBV7-9,NA
TGTGCCAGCAGCCAATCGAAGGCCGGGGAGCTGTTTTTT,CASSQSKAGELFF,few,TRBJ2-2,TRBV16,NA
TGCAGCGTTGAATCCGGAGGGTACGAGCAGTACTTC,CSVESGGYEQYF,NA,TRBJ2-7,TRBV29-1,NA
TGTGCCAGCAGCTCTATCCTACTCAGGGCTGAAGCTTTCTTT,CASSSILLRAEAFF,few,TRBJ1-1,TRBV11-3,NA
TGCGCCAGCAGGACAGGTTCAGATACGCAGTATTTT,CASRTGSDTQYF,NA,TRBJ2-3,TRBV5-1,NA
TGTGCCAGCAGGCCGCCGGGACAGGGCAATCAGCCCCAGCATTTT,CASRPPGQGNQPQHF,NA,TRBJ1-5,TRBV2,TRBD1
TGTGCCACCAGCCCCCAAGGGGGACAGATTACAGATACGCAGTATTTT,CATSPQGGQITDTQYF,NA,TRBJ2-3,TRBV15,TRBD1
TGTGCCAGCTCACCACAGGGGGCAGATACGCAGTATTTT,CASSPQGADTQYF,NA,TRBJ2-3,TRBV18,NA
TGCAGCGTTTCCGGGACTTCACAGTTCTTC,CSVSGTSQFF,few,TRBJ2-1,TRBV29-1,NA
TGTGCCAGCAGCTACCCCGGGACCACCGTACACCGGGACACTGAAGCTTTCTTT,CASSYPGTTVHRDTEAFF,NA,TRBJ1-1,TRBV5-6,NA
TGCGCCAGCAGCTTGGGTAGCGGGGGGGCTAACACAGATACGCAGTATTTT,CASSLGSGGANTDTQYF,few,TRBJ2-3,TRBV5-1,TRBD2
TGTGCCAGCCGGAGCACCGGGGAGCTGTTTTTT,CASRSTGELFF,NA,TRBJ2-2,TRBV6-4,NA
TGCAGCGTCGTGACAGGGTCGAGCACTGAAGCTTTCTTT,CSVVTGSSTEAFF,NA,TRBJ1-1,TRBV29-1,TRBD1
TGTGCCAGCAGTTTATCACAGGGGAACTATGGCTACACCTTC,CASSLSQGNYGYTF,NA,TRBJ1-2,TRBV27,TRBD1
TGCAGCGTTGAACCAGGACGAGATGAGCAGTTCTTC,CSVEPGRDEQFF,few,TRBJ2-1,TRBV29-1,NA
TGTGCCAGCAGCCCTCATCAGAACACCGGGGAGCTGTTTTTT,CASSPHQNTGELFF,NA,TRBJ2-2,TRBV7-6,NA
TGTGCCAGCAGGGAACAGTCCCTCTATGGCTACACCTTC,CASREQSLYGYTF,NA,TRBJ1-2,TRBV2,NA
TGTGCCAGCTCACCGAGGGACTACACCCGATTCAGCTCCTACAATGAGCAGTTCTTC,CASSPRDYTRFSSYNEQFF,NA,TRBJ2-1,TRBV18,TRBD2
TGTGCCAGCAGCCAAGATCGGGACGGGGGCGAGACCCAGTACTTC,CASSQDRDGGETQYF,NA,TRBJ2-5,TRBV4-2,NA
TGTGCCAGCAATAGCGACTGGTACAATGAGCAGTTCTTC,CASNSDWYNEQFF,NA,TRBJ2-1,TRBV13,NA
TGCGCCAGCAGCCGCTCCGAGGGAGATACGCAGTATTTT,CASSRSEGDTQYF,few,TRBJ2-3,TRBV4-1,NA
TGTGCCAGCAGCTTAGGAGGGTCACCCAACACTGAAGCTTTCTTT,CASSLGGSPNTEAFF,NA,TRBJ1-1,TRBV7-6,NA
TGTGCCAGCAGCTTAGTTCTAGCGTCGGCAGATACGCAGTATTTT,CASSLVLASADTQYF,NA,TRBJ2-3,TRBV11-2,NA
TGTGCCAGCAGCCAAGGTCGGGATGGCTACACCTTC,CASSQGRDGYTF,NA,TRBJ1-2,TRBV3-1,NA
TGCAGTGCTACCTTCGCCGGGACCACCGGGGAGCTGTTTTTT,CSATFAGTTGELFF,NA,TRBJ2-2,TRBV20-1,NA
TGTGCCAGCAGCCAAGAGCGGGCAAGCTCTGGAAACACCATATATTTT,CASSQERASSGNTIYF,NA,TRBJ1-3,TRBV3-1,NA
TGTGCCAGCAGCCAGTCGACAGGGACTAAGAAGTACGAGCAGTACTTC,CASSQSTGTKKYEQYF,NA,TRBJ2-7,TRBV5-6,NA
TGTGCCATCAGTGACGTAAGCGGGGGGCACAATGAGCAGTTCTTC,CAISDVSGGHNEQFF,NA,TRBJ2-1,TRBV10-3,TRBD2